This TCR beta chain was sequenced in a study of T-cell memory formation after mild COVID-19. The CDR3 consists of 14 residues. Trimming cost V 4 bases and J 7 bases; bases outside gene matches: 8. Per germline, CDR1 DFQATT and CDR2 SNEGSKA (reference sequence). cDNA libraries for TCR alpha and TCR beta, carrying sample barcodes and UMIs, came from 5'RACE with constant-segment primers. TCRdb recomputed calls from the 5' RACE reads with MiXCR, one row per CDR3 protein. This table has hundreds of thousands of distinct CDR3 sequences, roughly 17% appearing once. Overall study findings and caveats: Clones contracting day 15 to 85 were balanced CD4/CD8; later expanders leaned CD4+.

The sample holds a few counts of this clonotype. Its antigen is not identified. The V gene is TRBV20-1, the J gene TRBJ2-5, with 11 bases lining up with TRBD2. The TCR sequence derives from an adult woman who had mild COVID-19 (a few samples of this study predate the infection). Cell type and time point are not known. The sample consisted of PBMCs or a T cell subset sorted from them (not recorded which). CDR3 protein: CSAKLAGGLGTQYF. CDR3 DNA: TGCAGTGCTAAGCTAGCGGGAGGACTGGGGACCCAGTACTTC.